This T cell receptor beta chain was captured by sequencing in a study of OX40 agonist ivuxolimab in advanced cancers. Regarding the complete study: The costimulatory receptor OX40 (CD134) was targeted by ivuxolimab, a fully human IgG2 agonistic monoclonal antibody. Intravenous ivuxolimab was administered to patients every 2 weeks at six dose levels: 0.01, 0.1, 0.3, 1.5, 3 and 10 mg/kg. Of the roughly 50 dose-escalation patients, hepatocellular carcinoma was present in around 20, melanoma in about 15, renal cell carcinoma in 9 and head and neck cancer in 9. The monotherapy dose-escalation portion (N of about 57 patients) of the phase I ivuxolimab trial is reported in the paper. Three dose-escalation patients achieved partial responses, one with hepatocellular carcinoma and two with cutaneous melanoma. Peripheral TCRbeta sequencing aimed to test whether ivuxolimab altered TCR sequence diversity and caused clonal T-cell expansion. Prior anti-PD-1, anti-PD-L1 or anti-CTLA-4 therapy was permitted, and checkpoint inhibitors had been received by around 40% of dose-escalation patients. A male proportion of around 81% and a mean age of approximately 62 years, ranging from 23 to 79, were recorded for the dose-escalation cohort.

Points the paper makes about the study in general: In partial responders in the 0.1-3.0 mg/kg groups, normalized peripheral clonal expansion was found to be among the lowest, especially among CD8+ T cells. Low levels of normalized T-cell clonal expansion were also shown by some nonresponding patients. At doses of 0.1 to 3.0 mg/kg, clonal expansion of both CD4+ and CD8+ blood T cells was observed from baseline to week 6. The antigen specificity of the clonally expanded peripheral T cells was not determined. After ivuxolimab, CD8+ T cells had more expanded clones than CD4+ T cells on average.

The trial excluded patients who had a history of autoimmune disease or were on systemic immunosuppression. Peripheral blood for TCR sequencing was collected from all dose cohorts at baseline, on cycle 4 day 1, and on cycle 7 day 1. The samples were taken from a phase I, first-in-human, multicenter, open-label dose-escalation trial of ivuxolimab. Adults with locally advanced or metastatic head and neck squamous cell, hepatocellular, melanoma or renal cell carcinoma were enrolled in the trial. Before TCR sequencing, CD4+ T cells and CD8+ T cells were sorted from peripheral blood as separate populations. Genomic DNA was isolated from the sorted cells so that the TCRbeta CDR3 region could be sequenced. The immunoSEQ Assay was used to sequence the TCRbeta CDR3 regions. Drawn from immuneACCESS, this table holds only the in-frame rearrangements with V and J called that TCRdb kept. Clones are partly lost; checked studies trace under half to an unresolved V gene and leave the rest unexplained. The sample has approximately 47,000 clones on record, 80% to 90% of them singletons. The top ten hold around 10% of the sample.

Worth noting for this clone: Which antigen it targets is not known. Nothing much larger sits one base from this clone, and base qualities are not available.

The material was CD4+ or CD8+ T cells sorted from blood, obtained in a trial of the OX40 agonist ivuxolimab. This TCR derives from an adult with an advanced solid tumor such as melanoma, head and neck, liver or kidney cancer.

The CDR3 reads CASSQDHLAGGPYNEQFF. The base sequence is TGCGCCAGCAGCCAAGACCACCTAGCGGGGGGACCCTACAATGAGCAGTTCTTC. The V gene is TRBV4-3 and the J gene is TRBJ2-1, with TRBD2 identical over 11 junction bases. For this chain, trimming is 0 bases at the V end and 2 bases at the J end, and the number of junction bases without a gene match is 6. Per the germline V gene, LGHNA is the CDR1 and YSLEER is the CDR2. Inclusive of the bounding cysteine and phenylalanine, the CDR3 is 18 residues long. CDR3 DNA is the only sequence kept; it has 54 bases, read in frame from the first base.